The next 4 T cell receptor beta chains were all read from a single sample in a study of blood T cell repertoires in COVID-19. Data came from immunoSEQ multiplex PCR; TCRdb stores just in-frame clones and leaves some out. The repertoire holds about 270,000 clones, with around four fifths as singletons. Sequenced sample: peripheral blood. The receptors here all came from a woman in her forties or fifties with active or convalescent COVID-19.

The chain recombines TRBV29-1 with TRBJ2-3; D is unclear. The length of the CDR3 is 15 residues. With 1 base removed from V and 2 bases from J, the gap between germline ends came to 13 bases. Germline V gene sequence: CDR1 SQVTM, CDR2 ANQGSEA. The CDR3 region is CSVEADSLLTDTQYF. CDR3 sequence (DNA): TGCAGCGTTGAAGCCGACTCCCTACTCACAGATACGCAGTATTTT.

CDR3 DNA sequence: TGTGCCAGCAGTTTGGGCGGGAGGGCCCTCTACAATGAGCAGTTCTTC. This sequence encodes CASSLGGRALYNEQFF. The rearrangement joins TRBV27 to TRBJ2-1; 9 nucleotides agree with TRBD2. The CDR3 length is 16 residues. CDR1 and CDR2 (germline): MNHEY, SMNVEV (reference sequence). V shed 3 bases, J shed 3 bases, and the junction held 6 bases outside the gene matches.

V gene TRBV6-5 combines with J gene TRBJ2-1, with 13 bases identical to TRBD2. J was trimmed by 6 bases and V by 2 bases; bases with no gene match: 4. Germline V CDR1 and CDR2: MNHEY, SVGAGI. CDR3 length: 16 residues. CDR3 in DNA: TGTGCCAGCAGTTACCTACTAGCGGGAGGGCCCAATGAGCAGTTCTTC. This gives the protein CASSYLLAGGPNEQFF.

The chain has TRBV30 and TRBJ1-6; D perhaps matches TRBD1 (5 bases). V dropped 3 bases and J dropped 0 bases, with 9 bases sitting between them. This CDR3 is built from 15 residues. CDR1 is GTSNPN, CDR2 SVGIG, per germline (reference sequence). The chain's CDR3 is CAWRDKSSYNSPLHF. The CDR3 DNA reads TGTGCCTGGAGGGACAAGAGCTCCTATAATTCACCCCTCCACTTT.